The 5 T cell receptor beta chains below come from one sample, sequenced in a study of human T cells and chemical hapten exposure. The time point denotes: patch test 1, 2 weeks after DPC sensitization. Treatment given: therapeutic diphenylcyclopropenone sensitization with weekly scalp DPC. TCRdb used MiXCR to reprocess the RACE reads, holding one entry per CDR3 protein. The top ten clones hold 2% to 2.5% of a sample with a few hundred thousand distinct CDR3 sequences, more than 4.5% of them seen once. This specimen consisted of whole blood, obtained in connection with sensitization to the hapten diphenylcyclopropenone (DPC). The receptor source for this set is a woman in her 50s with alopecia areata. Some clones in this sample may be carry-over from other donors' samples.

Only a few counts were recorded for this clonotype. The J gene is TRBJ2-7, the V gene TRBV6-1; D is uncertain. Trimming took 1 base from V and 3 from J, leaving 13 bases between them. CDR1 and CDR2 (germline): MNHNS, SASEGT. The CDR3 runs 15 residues. CDR3 nucleotide sequence: TGTGCCAGCAGTGAAGAGGTGGATGCTTACTACGAGCAGTACTTC. This translates into CASSEEVDAYYEQYF.

There are many counts of this clonotype. The chain carries TRBV20-1 and TRBJ2-2; 12 bases agree with TRBD2. The CDR3 loop spans 15 amino acids. With 5 bases clipped from V and 8 bases from J, the junction kept 9 bases outside the gene matches. Germline V gene lookup returns CDR1 DFQATT and CDR2 SNEGSKA (reference sequence). Written as DNA, the CDR3 is TGCAGTGCTCTGCGACTAGCGGGAGATCCGGGGGAGCTGTTTTTT. Protein: CSALRLAGDPGELFF.

This clonotype was counted at least ten times. The J gene is TRBJ1-5, the V gene TRBV12-3 or TRBV12-4, with 7 bases matching TRBD1. The CDR3 totals 14 residues. V was clipped by 6 bases and J by 3 bases; unmatched bases: 5. CDR3 loop: CASSLDRINQPQHF. As DNA, the CDR3 is TGTGCCAGCAGCCTGGACAGGATCAATCAGCCCCAGCATTTT.

The gene calls are TRBV7-6 and TRBJ1-1; TRBD1 matches at 7 bases. The CDR3 loop spans 13 amino acids. J was trimmed by 5 bases and V by 4 bases; bases with no gene match: 4. Germline CDR1 is SGHVS and CDR2 is FNYEAQ. Here the CDR3 reads CASSSGTATEAFF. The CDR3 nucleotides are TGTGCCAGCAGCTCCGGGACAGCAACTGAAGCTTTCTTT.

This clonotype was recorded many times. The CDR3 is CSGGRQNTEAFF. Here the CDR3 DNA reads TGCAGCGGGGGACGGCAGAACACTGAAGCTTTCTTT. The chain carries TRBV29-1 and TRBJ1-1; TRBD1 might be the D (5 bases). The CDR3 runs 12 residues. Germline CDR1 SQVTM, CDR2 ANQGSEA. The V end was cut by 7 bases, the J end by 1 base, with 10 bases between.